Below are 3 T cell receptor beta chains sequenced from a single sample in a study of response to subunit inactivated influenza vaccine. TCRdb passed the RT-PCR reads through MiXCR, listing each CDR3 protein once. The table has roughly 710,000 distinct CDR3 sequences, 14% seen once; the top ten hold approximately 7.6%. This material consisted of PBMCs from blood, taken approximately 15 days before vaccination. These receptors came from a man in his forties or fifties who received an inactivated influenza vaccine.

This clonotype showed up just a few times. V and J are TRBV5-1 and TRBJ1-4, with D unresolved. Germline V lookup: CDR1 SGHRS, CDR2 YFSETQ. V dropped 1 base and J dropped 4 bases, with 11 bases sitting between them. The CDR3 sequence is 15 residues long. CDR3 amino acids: CASSLTQFSNEKLFF. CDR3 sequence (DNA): TGCGCCAGCAGCTTGACCCAGTTCAGTAATGAAAAACTGTTTTTT.

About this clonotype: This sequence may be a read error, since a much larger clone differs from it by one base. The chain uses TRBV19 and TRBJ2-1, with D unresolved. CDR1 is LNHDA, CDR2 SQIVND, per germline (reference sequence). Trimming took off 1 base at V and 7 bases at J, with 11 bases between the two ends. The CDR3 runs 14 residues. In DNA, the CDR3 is TGTGCCAGTAGTATAGGTTATGGGTGGAATGAGCAGTTCTTC. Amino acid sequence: CASSIGYGWNEQFF.

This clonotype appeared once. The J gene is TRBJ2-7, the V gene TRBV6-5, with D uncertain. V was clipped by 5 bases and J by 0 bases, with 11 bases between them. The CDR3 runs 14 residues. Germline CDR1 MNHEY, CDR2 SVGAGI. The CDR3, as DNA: TGTGCCAGCAGTACGCGACCCCTCTCCTACGAGCAGTACTTC. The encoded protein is CASSTRPLSYEQYF.